Below are 2 T cell receptor beta chains sequenced from a single sample in a study of cytomegalovirus exposure and HLA in healthy donors. PCR amplification relied on 60 Vbeta primers (plus 13 Jbeta primers). Using immunoSEQ multiplex PCR, the repertoire was profiled, and TCRdb retains in-frame clones only, with some absent. The table includes approximately 150,000 clones, roughly 80% detected once. Specimen: PBMCs. The source of these receptors is a woman aged 40 to 55 in good health and CMV-seronegative.

This clone was found once. The chain joins TRBV2 to TRBJ2-4; 12 positions agree with TRBD2. The V gene's germline CDR1 is SNHLY and CDR2 FYNNEI. The ends lost 6 bases at V and 6 bases at J; junction bases unmatched: 3. The CDR3 extends over 14 amino acids. The CDR3 DNA sequence: TGTGCCAGCAGAGCGACTAGCGGGGGAAACATTCAGTACTTC. Its protein is CASRATSGGNIQYF.

The rearrangement uses TRBV21-1 and TRBJ1-2; the table names TRBD1, a call not compared with the DNA. TRBV21-1 is reported as a pseudogene. This CDR3 comprises 15 residues. CDR3 DNA sequence: TGTGCCAGCAGCAAGGTCCCTGACAGGGTCTATGGCTACACCTTC. Encoded protein: CASSKVPDRVYGYTF.